Following are 24 T cell receptor beta chains from one sample sequenced in a study of blood T cell repertoires in COVID-19. Generated by immunoSEQ multiplex PCR, the TCRdb table keeps only in-frame clones and is missing some. The sample lists 400,000 to 500,000 clones; around nine tenths were seen once. Sequenced: PBMCs or T cells enriched from blood (not recorded which). The receptors come from a young woman who had been exposed to COVID-19.

The rearrangement links TRBV14 to TRBJ1-6; D is undetermined. Trimming removed 1 base at V and 0 bases at J, with 13 bases between. The CDR3 runs 18 residues. Per the germline V gene, CDR1 is SGHDN and CDR2 is FVKESK. The CDR3 reads CASSQARAASSYNSPLHF. CDR3 coding DNA: TGTGCCAGCAGCCAAGCGCGGGCAGCCAGCTCCTATAATTCACCCCTCCACTTT.

About this clone: Other DNA variants within this sample encode the same CDR3. V gene TRBV27 combines with J gene TRBJ2-7; 10 bases agree with TRBD1. The CDR3 length is 14 residues. Germline V gives CDR1 MNHEY, CDR2 SMNVEV (reference sequence). V trimming: 2 bases; J trimming: 2 bases; junction bases outside the gene matches: 0. The CDR3 DNA sequence: TGTGCCAGCAGTTTAGGGACAGGGGCCTACGAGCAGTACTTC. Translating it yields CASSLGTGAYEQYF.

The CDR3 region is CASSQAPLTAPGGNTIYF. The CDR3 region has the DNA TGCGCCAGCAGCCAAGCCCCCTTGACCGCCCCGGGGGGAAACACCATATATTTT. This chain connects TRBV4-3 to TRBJ1-3; D unclear. V was cut by 1 base and J by 4 bases, with 20 bases left in between. The germline V gene has CDR1 LGHNA and CDR2 YSLEER. This CDR3 contains 18 residues.

The CDR3 DNA is TGTGCCAGCAGCTTATCGGGCACAGATACGCAGTATTTT. As protein: CASSLSGTDTQYF. V is TRBV5-8 and J is TRBJ2-3, with no clear D. V dropped 2 bases and J dropped 1 base, with 5 bases sitting between them. Germline V gives CDR1 SGHTS, CDR2 YDEGEE. The CDR3 extends over 13 amino acids.

This chain uses TRBV27 with TRBJ1-2; maybe TRBD1 (6 bases). Germline V gives CDR1 MNHEY, CDR2 SMNVEV (reference sequence). V lost 2 bases and J lost 5, with 21 bases in between. This CDR3 is 17 amino acids long. The CDR3, as DNA: TGTGCCAGCAGTTTAAGGACAGTCCCTTCTCTAAGTTATGGCTACACCTTC. This gives the protein CASSLRTVPSLSYGYTF.

The chain is built from TRBV7-6 and TRBJ2-3; D perhaps matches TRBD2 (5 bases). The CDR3 spans 14 residues. Germline V gene sequence: CDR1 SGHVS, CDR2 FNYEAQ. Trimming removed 1 base from V and 3 bases from J, with 8 bases in between. CDR3 nucleotides: TGTGCCAGCAGCTTAGATCGGGGTACAGATACGCAGTATTTT. This translates into CASSLDRGTDTQYF.

V and J are TRBV30 and TRBJ1-5, with D possibly being TRBD1 (5 bases). The CDR3 has 14 amino acids. CDR1 is GTSNPN, CDR2 SVGIG, per germline (reference sequence). The germline V and J ends were trimmed by 1 base and 6 bases, with 13 bases remaining between them. CDR3 bases: TGTGCCTGGAGTGGGGCGGGGACGGGTCAGCCCCAGCATTTT. Protein: CAWSGAGTGQPQHF.

The sample holds a few counts of this clone. CDR3 protein: CASSFPGELFF. Here the CDR3 DNA reads TGTGCCAGCAGTTTTCCTGGGGAGCTGTTTTTT. The V gene is TRBV12-3 or TRBV12-4, the J gene TRBJ2-2, with no clear D. Trimming took off 3 bases at V and 8 bases at J, with 4 bases between the two ends. The CDR3 sequence is 11 residues long.

To note about this clone: At the DNA level, this CDR3 is encoded by other sequences in the same sample as well. V gene TRBV5-1 combines with J gene TRBJ2-5; D perhaps matches TRBD1 (6 bases). CDR3 length: 13 amino acids. V lost 2 bases to trimming and J lost 2 bases, with 7 bases between them. The germline gives CDR1 SGHRS, CDR2 YFSETQ. The CDR3 DNA reads TGCGCCAGCAGCTTCACAGGGCAAGAGACCCAGTACTTC. It is translated as CASSFTGQETQYF.

J is TRBJ1-2 and V is TRBV6-6, with 7 bases lining up with TRBD1. J lost 2 bases, V lost 8 bases, and 5 bases had no gene match. This CDR3 comprises 13 residues. Looked up from germline, CDR1 is MNHNY and CDR2 is SVGAGI (reference sequence). CDR3 sequence: CASQGQKNYGYTF. CDR3 coding DNA: TGTGCCAGCCAGGGACAGAAGAACTATGGCTACACCTTC.

This clone was seen a few times. The chain is built from TRBV29-1 and TRBJ1-1, with 7 bases fitting TRBD1. Trimming cost V 6 bases and J 4 bases; bases outside gene matches: 11. The CDR3 has 14 amino acids. Germline V lookup: CDR1 SQVTM, CDR2 ANQGSEA. CDR3 DNA: TGCAGCGTCGCTGGGACAGTTGGACCCACTGAAGCTTTCTTT. Protein product: CSVAGTVGPTEAFF.

CDR3 nucleotide sequence: TGCGCCAGCAGCCAAGTTGCGGTGCGACCCGGGGAGCTGTTTTTT. It yields the protein CASSQVAVRPGELFF. V is TRBV4-1 and J is TRBJ2-2; D not resolved. CDR3 length: 15 amino acids. CDR1 MGHRA and CDR2 YSYEKL come from the germline V gene. The V end lost 1 base, the J end lost 6 bases, and 12 bases lay between the germline ends.

This clone was counted a single time. The chain employs TRBV18 and TRBJ1-1; D possibly corresponds to TRBD1 (6 bases). V was trimmed by 3 bases and J by 6 bases, leaving 17 bases between them. This CDR3 has 15 residues. Per germline, CDR1 KGHSH and CDR2 LQKENI. This CDR3 reads CASSPLRQEGSEAFF. In DNA, the CDR3 is TGTGCCAGCTCACCCCTTAGACAGGAAGGCTCTGAAGCTTTCTTT.

This sequence joins TRBV6-5 and TRBJ2-2; a possible D gene is TRBD2 (6 bases). The CDR3 consists of 15 residues. The V gene's germline CDR1 is MNHEY and CDR2 SVGAGI. Trimming stripped 8 bases from V and 3 bases from J, with 16 bases between. Written as DNA, the CDR3 is TGTGCCAGCGGGGGTAAGGGGACTTACACCGGGGAGCTGTTTTTT. Protein: CASGGKGTYTGELFF.

The chain couples TRBV28 to TRBJ1-5; no clear D gene. Per the germline V gene, CDR1 is MDHEN and CDR2 is SYDVKM. The V and J ends lost 6 bases and 3 bases respectively, with 18 bases between them. The CDR3 has 16 residues. Here the CDR3 reads CASSPVDSTLNQPQHF. The CDR3 bases are TGTGCCAGCAGCCCTGTGGACTCTACCCTCAATCAGCCCCAGCATTTT.

This rearrangement joins TRBV18 to TRBJ1-6; D gene ambiguous. The V end lost 3 bases, the J end lost 10 bases, and 10 bases lay between the germline ends. The CDR3 extends over 13 amino acids. Germline V gives CDR1 KGHSH, CDR2 LQKENI. CDR3 sequence (DNA): TGTGCCAGCTCACCCGGGAATATCTCACCCCTCCACTTT. Residues: CASSPGNISPLHF.

This rearrangement joins TRBV28 to TRBJ2-5; D is possibly TRBD1 (5 bases). CDR3 length: 14 amino acids. From germline, CDR1 is MDHEN and CDR2 SYDVKM. Deletions cut 1 base from V and 5 bases from J, with 11 bases between. As DNA, the CDR3 is TGTGCCAGCAGTTTATTGGGGCTGAGGGAGACCCAGTACTTC. It specifies CASSLLGLRETQYF.

The chain carries TRBV4-1 and TRBJ2-7, with D possibly matching TRBD1 (5 bases). Germline-derived CDR1 and CDR2 are MGHRA and YSYEKL. Trimming removed 1 base from V and 6 bases from J, with 13 bases in between. The length of the CDR3 is 14 residues. CDR3 coding DNA: TGCGCCAGCAGCCAAGTCCAGGGATCAGTCGAGCAGTACTTC. Translated: CASSQVQGSVEQYF.

This sequence joins TRBV11-2 and TRBJ2-7; D uncertain. Germline loops: CDR1 SGHAT, CDR2 FQNNGV. The CDR3 extends over 12 amino acids. Trimming left V 5 bases short and J 2 bases short, with 7 bases between. The CDR3 DNA is TGTGCCAGCAGCCCGAGCCCCTACGAGCAGTACTTC. Amino acid sequence: CASSPSPYEQYF.

CDR3 in DNA: TGTGCCAGTAGTTTTGGACTAGCGGGAGAATTTTCCTACGAGCAGTACTTC. It translates to CASSFGLAGEFSYEQYF. The chain employs TRBV19 and TRBJ2-7, with 13 bases lining up with TRBD2. J gave up 1 base and V 5 bases, and 8 bases lay outside the gene matches. The CDR3 loop spans 17 amino acids. The germline CDR1 and CDR2 sequences are LNHDA and SQIVND (reference sequence).

This chain joins TRBV4-1 and TRBJ1-4, with D unclear. The germline V and J ends were trimmed by 0 bases and 0 bases, with 11 bases remaining between them. The V gene's germline CDR1 is MGHRA and CDR2 YSYEKL. The length of the CDR3 is 17 residues. DNA for the CDR3: TGCGCCAGCAGCCAAGATTGGGCGAAAGCAACTAATGAAAAACTGTTTTTT. Translating gives CASSQDWAKATNEKLFF.

This clone was detected a few times. The CDR3 sequence is CASSIMTSGFSYEQYF. As DNA, the CDR3 is TGCGCCAGCAGCATAATGACTAGCGGCTTCTCCTACGAGCAGTACTTC. The chain carries TRBV5-1 and TRBJ2-7, with 9 bases identical to TRBD2. The CDR3 sequence is 16 residues long. Germline CDR1 SGHRS, CDR2 YFSETQ. V lost 4 bases, J lost 0 bases, and 8 bases stayed unmatched.

A note on this clone: The junction departs from germline at one end; a sequencing error may be responsible. The J gene is TRBJ2-7, the V gene TRBV5-4, with a tentative D call TRBD1 (6 bases). The CDR3 loop spans 13 amino acids. Germline V gives CDR1 SGHNT, CDR2 YYREEE (reference sequence). The chain's CDR3 is CASSANYGQPRDF. The DNA of the CDR3 is TGTGCCAGCAGCGCCAATTACGGACAGCCTCGGGACTTC.

This rearrangement joins TRBV5-1 to TRBJ1-1, with D perhaps matching TRBD1 (5 bases). Germline loops: CDR1 SGHRS, CDR2 YFSETQ. The CDR3 spans 15 residues. The V end lost 4 bases, the J end lost 1 base, and 14 bases lay between the germline ends. This CDR3 is CASSPLGGENTEAFF. In nucleotides, the CDR3 is TGCGCCAGCAGCCCGTTGGGGGGTGAGAACACTGAAGCTTTCTTT.